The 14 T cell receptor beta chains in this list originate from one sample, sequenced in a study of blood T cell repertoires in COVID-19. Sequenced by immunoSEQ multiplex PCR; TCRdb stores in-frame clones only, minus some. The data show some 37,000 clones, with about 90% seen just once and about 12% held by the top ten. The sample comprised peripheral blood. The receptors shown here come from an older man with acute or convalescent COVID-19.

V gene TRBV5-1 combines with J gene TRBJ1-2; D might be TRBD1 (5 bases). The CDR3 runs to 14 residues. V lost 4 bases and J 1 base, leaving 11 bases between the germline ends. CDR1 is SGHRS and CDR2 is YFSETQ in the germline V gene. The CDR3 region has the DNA TGCGCCAGCAGCGTTGGGGGGGTTAACTATGGCTACACCTTC. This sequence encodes CASSVGGVNYGYTF.

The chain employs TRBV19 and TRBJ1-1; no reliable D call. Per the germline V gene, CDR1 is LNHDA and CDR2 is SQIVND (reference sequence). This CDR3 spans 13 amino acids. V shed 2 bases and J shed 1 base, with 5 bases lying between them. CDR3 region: CASSIPGNTEAFF. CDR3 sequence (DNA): TGTGCCAGTAGTATACCAGGGAACACTGAAGCTTTCTTT.

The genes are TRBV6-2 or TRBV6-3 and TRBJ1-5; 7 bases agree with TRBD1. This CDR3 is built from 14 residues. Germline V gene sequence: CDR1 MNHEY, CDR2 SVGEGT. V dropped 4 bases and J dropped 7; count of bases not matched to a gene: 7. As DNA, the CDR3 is TGTGCCAGCAGTTCTCAGGGGGAACGGCAGCCCCAGCATTTT. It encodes CASSSQGERQPQHF.

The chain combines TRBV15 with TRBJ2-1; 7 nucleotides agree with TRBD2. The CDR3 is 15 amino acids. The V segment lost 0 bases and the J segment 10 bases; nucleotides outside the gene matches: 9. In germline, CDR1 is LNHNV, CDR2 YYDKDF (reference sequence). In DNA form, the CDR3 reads TGTGCCACCAGCAGAGATAAGGGACTATCAAGGGAGCAGTTCTTC. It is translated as CATSRDKGLSREQFF.

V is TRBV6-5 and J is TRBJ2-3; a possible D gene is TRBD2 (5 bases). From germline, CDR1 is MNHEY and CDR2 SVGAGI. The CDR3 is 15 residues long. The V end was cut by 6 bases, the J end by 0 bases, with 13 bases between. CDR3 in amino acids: CASSYLGSSTDTQYF. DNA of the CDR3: TGTGCCAGCAGCTACCTGGGGAGCAGCACAGATACGCAGTATTTT.

CDR3 amino acids: CASSPGQNEKLFF. DNA of the CDR3: TGTGCCAGCTCACCTGGGCAGAATGAAAAACTGTTTTTT. The chain is built from TRBV18 and TRBJ1-4; no clear D. Trimming removed 3 bases from V and 5 bases from J, with 7 bases in between. CDR3 size: 13 residues. Germline CDR1 is KGHSH and CDR2 is LQKENI.

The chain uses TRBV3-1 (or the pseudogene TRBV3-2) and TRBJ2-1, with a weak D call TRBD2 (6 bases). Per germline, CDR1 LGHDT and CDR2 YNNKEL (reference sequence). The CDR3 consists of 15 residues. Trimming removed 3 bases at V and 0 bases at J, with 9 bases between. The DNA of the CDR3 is TGTGCCAGCAGCCATAGCGGCAGCTCCTACAATGAGCAGTTCTTC. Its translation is CASSHSGSSYNEQFF.

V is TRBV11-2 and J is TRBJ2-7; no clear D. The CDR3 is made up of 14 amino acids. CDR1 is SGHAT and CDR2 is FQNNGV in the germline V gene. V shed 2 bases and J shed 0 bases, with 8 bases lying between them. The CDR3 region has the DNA TGTGCCAGCAGCTTAAACACCGACTCCTACGAGCAGTACTTC. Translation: CASSLNTDSYEQYF.

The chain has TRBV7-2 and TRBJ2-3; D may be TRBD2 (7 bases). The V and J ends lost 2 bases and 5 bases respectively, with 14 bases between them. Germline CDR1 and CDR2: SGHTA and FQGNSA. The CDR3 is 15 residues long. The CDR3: CASSLLGGPGDTQYF. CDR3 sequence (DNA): TGTGCCAGCAGCTTATTGGGGGGGCCCGGAGATACGCAGTATTTT.

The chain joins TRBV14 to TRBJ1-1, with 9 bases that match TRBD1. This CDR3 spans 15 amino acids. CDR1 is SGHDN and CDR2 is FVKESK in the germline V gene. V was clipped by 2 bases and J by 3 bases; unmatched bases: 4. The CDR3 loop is CASSQQDRGYTEAFF. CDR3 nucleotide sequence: TGTGCCAGCAGCCAACAGGACAGGGGATACACTGAAGCTTTCTTT.

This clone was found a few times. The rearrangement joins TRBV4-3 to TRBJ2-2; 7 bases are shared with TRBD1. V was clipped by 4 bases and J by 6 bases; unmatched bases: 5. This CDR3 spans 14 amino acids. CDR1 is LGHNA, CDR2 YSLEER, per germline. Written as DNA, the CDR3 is TGCGCCAGCAGCCTAGACAGGGTGTCCGGGGAGCTGTTTTTT. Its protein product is CASSLDRVSGELFF.

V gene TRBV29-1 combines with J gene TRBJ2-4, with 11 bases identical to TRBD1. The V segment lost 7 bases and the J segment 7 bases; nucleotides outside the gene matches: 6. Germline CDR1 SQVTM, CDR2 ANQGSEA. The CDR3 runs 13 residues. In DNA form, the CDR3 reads TGCAGCGGCCGTAGGACAGGGGGCAACATTCAGTACTTC. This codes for CSGRRTGGNIQYF.

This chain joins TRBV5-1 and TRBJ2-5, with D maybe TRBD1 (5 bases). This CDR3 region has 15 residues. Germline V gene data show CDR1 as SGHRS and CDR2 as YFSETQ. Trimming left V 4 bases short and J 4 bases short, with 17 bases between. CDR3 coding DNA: TGCGCCAGCAGCCCACCAGGGCTAACGGGAGAGACCCAGTACTTC. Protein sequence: CASSPPGLTGETQYF.

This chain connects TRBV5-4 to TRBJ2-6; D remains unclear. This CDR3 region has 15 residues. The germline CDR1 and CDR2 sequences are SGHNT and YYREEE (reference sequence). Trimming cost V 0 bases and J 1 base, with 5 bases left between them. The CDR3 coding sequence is TGTGCCAGCAGCTTGGCCGGTTCTGGGGCCAACGTCCTGACTTTC. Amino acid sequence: CASSLAGSGANVLTF. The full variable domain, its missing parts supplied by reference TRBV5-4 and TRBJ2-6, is ETGVTQSPTHLIKTRGQQVTLRCSSQSGHNTVSWYQQALGQGPQFIFQYYREEENGRGNFPPRFSGLQFPNYSSELNVNALELDDSALYLCASSLAGSGANVLTFGAGSRLTVL.